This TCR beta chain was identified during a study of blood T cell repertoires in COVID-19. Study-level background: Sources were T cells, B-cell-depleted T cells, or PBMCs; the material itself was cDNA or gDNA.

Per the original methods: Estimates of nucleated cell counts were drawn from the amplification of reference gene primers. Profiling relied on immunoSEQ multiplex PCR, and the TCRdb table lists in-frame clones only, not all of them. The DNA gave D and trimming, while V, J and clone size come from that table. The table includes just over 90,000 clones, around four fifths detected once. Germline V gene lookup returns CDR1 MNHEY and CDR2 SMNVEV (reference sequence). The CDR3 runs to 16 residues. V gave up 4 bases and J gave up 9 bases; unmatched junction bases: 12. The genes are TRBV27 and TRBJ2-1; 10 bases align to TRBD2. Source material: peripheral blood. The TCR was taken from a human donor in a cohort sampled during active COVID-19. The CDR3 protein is CASSSVSGRRFVEQFF. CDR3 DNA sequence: TGTGCCAGCAGTTCCGTTAGCGGGAGGAGATTTGTTGAGCAGTTCTTC.